The 12 T cell receptor beta chains listed next were all sequenced from one sample in a study of cytomegalovirus exposure and HLA in healthy donors. Sequencing used immunoSEQ multiplex PCR; TCRdb keeps in-frame clones, though not all of them. The table lists 200,000 to 250,000 clones, about 89% of them singletons. Sequencing was performed on PBMCs. The receptor set was obtained from a woman younger than 35 in good health and CMV-seronegative.

This clone has more than one count but fewer than ten. This chain links TRBV7-8 with TRBJ1-1, with D hard to call. The CDR3 is 16 residues long. The germline gives CDR1 SGHVS, CDR2 FQNEAQ. V was shortened by 2 bases and J by 5 bases, with 18 bases between the two germline ends. The CDR3 is CASSLRLGSTRTEAFF. The CDR3 coding sequence is TGTGCCAGCAGCTTACGTTTAGGATCAACGCGGACTGAAGCTTTCTTT.

The chain joins TRBV2 to TRBJ1-2; TRBD1 is a possible D gene (5 bases). From germline, CDR1 is SNHLY and CDR2 FYNNEI. Trimming took off 5 bases at V and 4 bases at J, with 29 bases between the two ends. The CDR3 runs to 19 residues. The CDR3 nucleotides read TGTGCCAGCAGTCAGGGTCGTATGGGTGGCGGGACCTTAACCTATGGCTACACCTTC. Translating it yields CASSQGRMGGGTLTYGYTF.

The chain is built from TRBV9 and TRBJ2-5; 7 bases match TRBD1. V shed 0 bases, J shed 5 bases, and the junction held 7 bases outside the gene matches. The CDR3 runs to 15 residues. Germline V lookup: CDR1 SGDLS, CDR2 YYNGEE. The CDR3 loop is CASSVDTGVWETQYF. For the CDR3, the DNA is TGTGCCAGCAGCGTAGATACAGGGGTGTGGGAGACCCAGTACTTC.

The rearrangement joins TRBV2 to TRBJ1-1; D is unclear. The CDR3 contains 13 residues. Germline V CDR1 and CDR2: SNHLY, FYNNEI. The ends were cut back, 4 bases at V and 4 bases at J, with 10 bases in the middle. The CDR3 DNA reads as TGTGCCAGCAGTGTCCGGGGAGGCACTGAAGCTTTCTTT. Its translation: CASSVRGGTEAFF.

This clone was found a few times. V gene TRBV14 combines with J gene TRBJ1-1; D may be TRBD1 (6 bases). Per the germline V gene, CDR1 is SGHDN and CDR2 is FVKESK. V was clipped by 4 bases and J by 5 bases, with 11 bases between them. CDR3 length: 13 amino acids. CDR3 region: CASSRDTRTEAFF. Written as DNA, the CDR3 is TGTGCCAGCAGCCGGGACACCAGGACTGAAGCTTTCTTT. The full variable domain, completed using reference TRBV14 and TRBJ1-1, is EAGVTQFPSHSVIEKGQTVTLRCDPISGHDNLYWYRRVMGKEIKFLLHFVKESKQDESGMPNNRFLAERTGGTYSTLKVQPAELEDSGVYFCASSRDTRTEAFFGQGTRLTVV.

The chain links TRBV11-2 to TRBJ1-1; 9 positions agree with TRBD1. The CDR3 runs 15 residues. CDR1 is SGHAT and CDR2 is FQNNGV in the germline V gene. Germline trimming cut 4 bases from V and 4 bases from J; bases unmatched to any gene: 7. The CDR3 DNA reads TGTGCCAGCAGCTACCGACAGGGGGTAGTCACTGAAGCTTTCTTT. It yields the protein CASSYRQGVVTEAFF. Combining the CDR3 with reference TRBV11-2 and TRBJ1-1 gives the whole variable domain EAGVAQSPRYKIIEKRQSVAFWCNPISGHATLYWYQQILGQGPKLLIQFQNNGVVDDSQLPKDRFSAERLKGVDSTLKIQPAKLEDSAVYLCASSYRQGVVTEAFFGQGTRLTVV.

The V and J genes are TRBV11-2 and TRBJ2-1; 10 bases line up with TRBD1. Trimming took 4 bases from V and 10 from J; bases not matched to a gene: 4. The CDR3 covers 13 residues. Germline V gives CDR1 SGHAT, CDR2 FQNNGV. The CDR3 DNA sequence: TGTGCCAGCAGCTGGGGACAGGGGTTGGAGCAGTTCTTC. It translates to CASSWGQGLEQFF.

This rearrangement joins TRBV29-1 to TRBJ1-1; D unresolved. Germline assignment: CDR1 SQVTM and CDR2 ANQGSEA. The CDR3 has 12 amino acids. Trimming removed 7 bases from V and 1 base from J, with 10 bases in between. CDR3 sequence reads: CSAQRQNTEAFF. The CDR3 nucleotides are TGCAGCGCCCAGAGACAGAACACTGAAGCTTTCTTT.

This chain links TRBV18 with TRBJ1-4; D unresolved. Germline V lookup: CDR1 KGHSH, CDR2 LQKENI. Deletions cut 4 bases from V and 1 base from J, with 7 bases between. This CDR3 is built from 14 residues. Written as DNA, the CDR3 is TGTGCCAGCTCACGGAGAGGAACTAATGAAAAACTGTTTTTT. It is translated as CASSRRGTNEKLFF.

The chain employs TRBV2 and TRBJ2-5; TRBD1 matches at 10 bases. Germline CDR1 and CDR2: SNHLY and FYNNEI. This CDR3 is 15 amino acids long. After removal of 7 bases from V and 5 bases from J, the junction contained 10 bases not matched to a gene. The CDR3 DNA reads TGTGCCAGCACTTTCCTAGGACAGGGGGGGGAGACCCAGTACTTC. Translation: CASTFLGQGGETQYF.

This chain links TRBV5-1 with TRBJ2-3, with a possible D match to TRBD1 (6 bases). The germline V gene has CDR1 SGHRS and CDR2 YFSETQ. Trimming shortened V by 4 bases and J by 0 bases, and 9 bases separated the two germline ends. The CDR3 has 14 amino acids. CDR3 sequence (DNA): TGCGCCAGCAGCGCAGGGGTTAGCACAGATACGCAGTATTTT. It is translated as CASSAGVSTDTQYF.

The chain carries TRBV4-2 and TRBJ2-3; the D gene is possibly TRBD2 (6 bases). Trimming cost V 1 base and J 3 bases, with 14 bases left between them. There are 16 residues in the CDR3. Germline CDR1 LGHNA, CDR2 YNFKEQ. CDR3 protein: CASSQAPGVGTDTQYF. CDR3 in DNA: TGTGCCAGCAGCCAAGCTCCGGGAGTGGGTACAGATACGCAGTATTTT.